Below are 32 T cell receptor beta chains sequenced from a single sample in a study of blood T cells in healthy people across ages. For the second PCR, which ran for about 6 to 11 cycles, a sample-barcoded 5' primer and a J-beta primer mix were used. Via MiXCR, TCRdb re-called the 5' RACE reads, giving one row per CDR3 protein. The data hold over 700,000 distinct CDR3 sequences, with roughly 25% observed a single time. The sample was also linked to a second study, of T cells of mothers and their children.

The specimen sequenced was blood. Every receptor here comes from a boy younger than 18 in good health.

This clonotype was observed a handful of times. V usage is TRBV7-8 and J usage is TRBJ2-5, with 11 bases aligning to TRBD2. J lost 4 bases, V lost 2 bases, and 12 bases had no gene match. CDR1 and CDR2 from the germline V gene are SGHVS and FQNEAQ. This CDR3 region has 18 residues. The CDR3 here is CASSLIAGGPISLETQYF. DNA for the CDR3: TGTGCCAGCAGCTTAATAGCGGGAGGGCCGATAAGTCTAGAGACCCAGTACTTC.

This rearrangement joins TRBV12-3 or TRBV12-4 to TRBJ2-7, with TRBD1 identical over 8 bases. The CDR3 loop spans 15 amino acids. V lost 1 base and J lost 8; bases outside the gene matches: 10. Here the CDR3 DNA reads TGTGCCAGCAGTTTAGTCCGGACAGGGCAGGACAAGCAGTACTTC. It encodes CASSLVRTGQDKQYF.

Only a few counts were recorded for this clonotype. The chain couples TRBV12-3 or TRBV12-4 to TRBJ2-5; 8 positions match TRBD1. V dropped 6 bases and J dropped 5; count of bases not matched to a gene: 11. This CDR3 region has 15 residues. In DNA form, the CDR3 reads TGTGCCAGCAGCTCGGACAGGGACGGGGTCGAGACCCAGTACTTC. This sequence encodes CASSSDRDGVETQYF.

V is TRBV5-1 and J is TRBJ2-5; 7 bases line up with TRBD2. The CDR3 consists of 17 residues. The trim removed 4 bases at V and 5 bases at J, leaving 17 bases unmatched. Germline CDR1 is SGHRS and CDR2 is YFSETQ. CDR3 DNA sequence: TGCGCCAGCAGCAGCGCAGGTGGAGGACTAGTCGGGGAGACCCAGTACTTC. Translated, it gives CASSSAGGGLVGETQYF. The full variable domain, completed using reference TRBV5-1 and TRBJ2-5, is KAGVTQTPRYLIKTRGQQVTLSCSPISGHRSVSWYQQTPGQGLQFLFEYFSETQRNKGNFPGRFSGRQFSNSRSEMNVSTLELGDSALYLCASSSAGGGLVGETQYFGPGTRLLVL.

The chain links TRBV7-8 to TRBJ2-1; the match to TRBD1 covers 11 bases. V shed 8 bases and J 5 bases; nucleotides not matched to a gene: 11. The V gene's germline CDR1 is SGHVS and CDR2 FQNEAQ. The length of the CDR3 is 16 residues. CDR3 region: CASGPAGQGGNNEQFF. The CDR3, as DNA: TGTGCCAGCGGACCTGCGGGACAGGGGGGGAACAATGAGCAGTTCTTC.

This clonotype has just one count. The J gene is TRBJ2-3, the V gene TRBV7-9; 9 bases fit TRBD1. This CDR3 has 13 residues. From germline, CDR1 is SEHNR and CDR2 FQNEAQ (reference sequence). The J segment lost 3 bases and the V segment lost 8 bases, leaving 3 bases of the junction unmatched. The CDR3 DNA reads TGTGCCAGCGACAGGGGGGATACAGATACGCAGTATTTT. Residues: CASDRGDTDTQYF.

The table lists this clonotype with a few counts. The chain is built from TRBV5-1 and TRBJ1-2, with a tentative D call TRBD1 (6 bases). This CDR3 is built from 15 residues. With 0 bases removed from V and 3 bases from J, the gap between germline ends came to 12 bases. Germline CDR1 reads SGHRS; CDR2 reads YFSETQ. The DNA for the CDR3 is TGCGCCAGCAGCTTGGAGCCGGGACAATACTATGGCTACACCTTC. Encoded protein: CASSLEPGQYYGYTF.

The CDR3 coding sequence is TGCGCCAGCAGCCAAGTTGGGACAGGCGGTGGCTACACCTTC. It encodes CASSQVGTGGGYTF. This rearrangement joins TRBV4-1 to TRBJ1-2; TRBD1 matches at 8 bases. The CDR3 sequence is 14 residues long. The germline V gene has CDR1 MGHRA and CDR2 YSYEKL. V shed 1 base, J shed 7 bases, and the junction held 5 bases outside the gene matches.

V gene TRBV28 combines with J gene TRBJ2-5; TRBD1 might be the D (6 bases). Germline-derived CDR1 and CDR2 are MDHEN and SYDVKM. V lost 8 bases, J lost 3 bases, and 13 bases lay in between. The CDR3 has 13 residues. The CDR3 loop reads CASSGTTEETQYF. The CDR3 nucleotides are TGTGCCAGCTCCGGGACAACAGAAGAGACCCAGTACTTC. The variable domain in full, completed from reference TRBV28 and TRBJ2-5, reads DVKVTQSSRYLVKRTGEKVFLECVQDMDHENMFWYRQDPGLGLRLIYFSYDVKMKEKGDIPEGYSVSREKKERFSLILESASTNQTSMYLCASSGTTEETQYFGPGTRLLVL.

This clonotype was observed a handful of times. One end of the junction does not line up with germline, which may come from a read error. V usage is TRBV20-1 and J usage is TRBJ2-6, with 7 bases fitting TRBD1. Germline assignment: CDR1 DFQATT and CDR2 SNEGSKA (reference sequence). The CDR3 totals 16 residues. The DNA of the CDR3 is TGTAGTGCTAGAGGGACAGAGCTCTCTGGGGCCAACGTCCTGACTTTC. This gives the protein CSARGTELSGANVLTF.

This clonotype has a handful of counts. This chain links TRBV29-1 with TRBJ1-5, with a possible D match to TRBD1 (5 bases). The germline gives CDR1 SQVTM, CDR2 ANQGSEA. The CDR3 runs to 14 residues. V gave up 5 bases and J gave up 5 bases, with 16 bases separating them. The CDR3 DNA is TGCAGCGTTTGGGACTCCGGGGGTGATCAGCCCCAGCATTTT. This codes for CSVWDSGGDQPQHF.

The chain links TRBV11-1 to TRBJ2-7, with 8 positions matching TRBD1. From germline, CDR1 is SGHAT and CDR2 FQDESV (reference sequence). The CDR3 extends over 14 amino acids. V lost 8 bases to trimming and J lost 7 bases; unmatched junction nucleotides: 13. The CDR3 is CASGWTGTTKEQYF. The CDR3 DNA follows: TGTGCCAGCGGTTGGACAGGGACCACTAAGGAGCAGTACTTC. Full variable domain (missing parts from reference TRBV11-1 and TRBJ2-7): EAEVAQSPRYKITEKSQAVAFWCDPISGHATLYWYRQILGQGPELLVQFQDESVVDDSQLPKDRFSAERLKGVDSTLKIQPAELGDSAMYLCASGWTGTTKEQYFGPGTRLTVT.

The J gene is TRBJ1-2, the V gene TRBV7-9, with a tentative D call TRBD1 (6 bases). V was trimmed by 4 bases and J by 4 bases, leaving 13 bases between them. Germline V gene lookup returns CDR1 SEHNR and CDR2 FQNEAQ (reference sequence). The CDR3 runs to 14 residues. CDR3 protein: CASSSETGVYGYTF. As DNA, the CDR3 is TGTGCCAGCAGCTCCGAGACAGGAGTCTATGGCTACACCTTC.

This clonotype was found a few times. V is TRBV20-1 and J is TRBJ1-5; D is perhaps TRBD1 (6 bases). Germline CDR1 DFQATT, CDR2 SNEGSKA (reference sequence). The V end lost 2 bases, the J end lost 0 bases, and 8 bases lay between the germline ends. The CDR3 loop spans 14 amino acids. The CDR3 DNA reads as TGCAGTGCTAGATCCAGGGGTAGCAATCAGCCCCAGCATTTT. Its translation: CSARSRGSNQPQHF.

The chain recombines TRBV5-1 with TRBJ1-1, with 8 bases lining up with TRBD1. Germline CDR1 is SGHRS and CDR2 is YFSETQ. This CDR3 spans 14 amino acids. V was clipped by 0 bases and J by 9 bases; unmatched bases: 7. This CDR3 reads CASSLDLGQGKAFF. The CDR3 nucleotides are TGCGCCAGCAGCTTGGATCTAGGACAGGGTAAAGCTTTCTTT.

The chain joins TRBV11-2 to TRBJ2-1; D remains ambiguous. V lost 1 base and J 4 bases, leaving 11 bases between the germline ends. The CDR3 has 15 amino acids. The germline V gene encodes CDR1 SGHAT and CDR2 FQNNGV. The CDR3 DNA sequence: TGTGCCAGCAGCTTAGGGAATCGGAATTACAATGAGCAGTTCTTC. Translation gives CASSLGNRNYNEQFF. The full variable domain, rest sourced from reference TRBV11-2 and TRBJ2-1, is EAGVAQSPRYKIIEKRQSVAFWCNPISGHATLYWYQQILGQGPKLLIQFQNNGVVDDSQLPKDRFSAERLKGVDSTLKIQPAKLEDSAVYLCASSLGNRNYNEQFFGPGTRLTVL.

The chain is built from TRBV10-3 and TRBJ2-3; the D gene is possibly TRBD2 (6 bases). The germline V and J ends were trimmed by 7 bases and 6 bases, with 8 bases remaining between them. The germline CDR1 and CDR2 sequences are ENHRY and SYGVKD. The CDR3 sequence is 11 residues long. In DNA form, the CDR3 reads TGTGCCATCACCGGAGGGGATACGCAGTATTTT. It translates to CAITGGDTQYF.

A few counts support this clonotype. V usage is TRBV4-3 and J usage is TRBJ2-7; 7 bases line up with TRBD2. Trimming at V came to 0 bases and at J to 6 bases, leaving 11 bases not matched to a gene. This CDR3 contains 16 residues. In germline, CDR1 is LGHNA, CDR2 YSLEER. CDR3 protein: CASSQDWEQGGFEQYF. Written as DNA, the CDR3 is TGCGCCAGCAGCCAAGATTGGGAGCAGGGAGGGTTCGAGCAGTACTTC.

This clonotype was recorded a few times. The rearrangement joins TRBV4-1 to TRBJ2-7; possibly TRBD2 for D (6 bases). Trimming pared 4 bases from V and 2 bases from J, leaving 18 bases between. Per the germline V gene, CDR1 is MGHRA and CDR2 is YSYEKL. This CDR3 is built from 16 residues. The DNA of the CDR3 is TGCGCCAGCAGCCTCTTTGGGGGGACGGGACCCTACGAGCAGTACTTC. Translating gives CASSLFGGTGPYEQYF.

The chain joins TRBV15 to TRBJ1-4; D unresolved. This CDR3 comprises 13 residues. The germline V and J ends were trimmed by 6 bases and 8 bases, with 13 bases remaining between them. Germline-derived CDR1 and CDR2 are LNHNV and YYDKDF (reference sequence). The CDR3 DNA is TGTGCCACCAGGGAAGGCTGGGAAGAAAAACTGTTTTTT. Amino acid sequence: CATREGWEEKLFF.

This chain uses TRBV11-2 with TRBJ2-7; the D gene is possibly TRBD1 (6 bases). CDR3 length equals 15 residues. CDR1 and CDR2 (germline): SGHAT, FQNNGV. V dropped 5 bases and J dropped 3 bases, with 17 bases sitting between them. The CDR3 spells CASSHTTGPSYEQYF. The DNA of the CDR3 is TGTGCCAGCAGCCACACGACAGGTCCCAGCTACGAGCAGTACTTC.

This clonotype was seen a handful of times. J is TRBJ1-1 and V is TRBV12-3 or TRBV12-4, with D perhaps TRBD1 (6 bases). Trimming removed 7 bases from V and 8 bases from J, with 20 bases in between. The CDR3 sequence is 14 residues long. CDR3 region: CASTSLGSGAEAFF. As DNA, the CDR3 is TGTGCCAGCACCTCTTTGGGGTCGGGGGCAGAAGCTTTCTTT.

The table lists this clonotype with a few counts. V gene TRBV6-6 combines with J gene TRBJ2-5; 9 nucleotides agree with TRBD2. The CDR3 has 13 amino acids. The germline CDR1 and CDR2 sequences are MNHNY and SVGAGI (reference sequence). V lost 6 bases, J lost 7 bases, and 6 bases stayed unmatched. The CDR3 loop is CASSRTSEGTQYF. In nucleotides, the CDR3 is TGTGCCAGCAGCCGGACTAGCGAGGGGACCCAGTACTTC.

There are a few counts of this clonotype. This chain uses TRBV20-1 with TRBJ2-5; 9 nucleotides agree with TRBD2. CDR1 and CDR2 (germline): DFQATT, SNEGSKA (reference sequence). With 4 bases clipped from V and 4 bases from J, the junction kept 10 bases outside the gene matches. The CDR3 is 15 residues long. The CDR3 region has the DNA TGCAGTGCTATTCAAGGTAGCGGGGGCGCAGAGACCCAGTACTTC. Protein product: CSAIQGSGGAETQYF.

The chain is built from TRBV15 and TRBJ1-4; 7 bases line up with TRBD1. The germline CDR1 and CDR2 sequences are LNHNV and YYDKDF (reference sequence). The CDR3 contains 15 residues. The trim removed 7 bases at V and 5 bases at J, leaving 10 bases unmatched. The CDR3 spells CATTFDLGQNEKLFF. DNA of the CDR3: TGTGCCACCACCTTTGACCTGGGACAGAATGAAAAACTGTTTTTT. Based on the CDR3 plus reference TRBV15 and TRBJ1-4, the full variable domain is DAMVIQNPRYQVTQFGKPVTLSCSQTLNHNVMYWYQQKSSQAPKLLFHYYDKDFNNEADTPDNFQSRRPNTSFCFLDIRSPGLGDTAMYLCATTFDLGQNEKLFFGSGTQLSVL.

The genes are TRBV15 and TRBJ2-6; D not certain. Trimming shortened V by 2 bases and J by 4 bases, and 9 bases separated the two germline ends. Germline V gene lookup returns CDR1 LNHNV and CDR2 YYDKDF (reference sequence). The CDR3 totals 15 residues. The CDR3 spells CATSRKRTGANVLTF. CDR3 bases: TGTGCCACCAGCAGAAAGAGGACGGGGGCCAACGTCCTGACTTTC.

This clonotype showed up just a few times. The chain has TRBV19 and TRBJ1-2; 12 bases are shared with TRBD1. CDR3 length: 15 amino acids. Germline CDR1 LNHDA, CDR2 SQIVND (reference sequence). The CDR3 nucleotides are TGTGTCAGCTCGGGACAGGGGGCTTGGAGCTATGGCTACACCTTC. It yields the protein CVSSGQGAWSYGYTF.

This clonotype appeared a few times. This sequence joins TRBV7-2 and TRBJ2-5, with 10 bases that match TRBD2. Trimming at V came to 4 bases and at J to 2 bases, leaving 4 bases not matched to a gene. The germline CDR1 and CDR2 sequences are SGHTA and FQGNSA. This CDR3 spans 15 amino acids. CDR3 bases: TGTGCCAGCAGCTCGAGCGGGAGGGGACAAGAGACCCAGTACTTC. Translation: CASSSSGRGQETQYF.

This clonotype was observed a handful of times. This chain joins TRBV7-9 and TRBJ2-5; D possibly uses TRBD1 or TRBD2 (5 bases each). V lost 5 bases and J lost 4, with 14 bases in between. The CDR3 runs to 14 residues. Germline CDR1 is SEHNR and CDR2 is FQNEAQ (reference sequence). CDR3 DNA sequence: TGTGCCAGCAGCATTGTTGGGGCGGGAGAGACCCAGTACTTC. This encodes CASSIVGAGETQYF.

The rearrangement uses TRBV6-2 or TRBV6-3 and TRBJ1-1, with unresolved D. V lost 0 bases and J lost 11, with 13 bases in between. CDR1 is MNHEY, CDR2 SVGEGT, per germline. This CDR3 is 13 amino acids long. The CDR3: CASSYSRQNEAFF. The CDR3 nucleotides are TGTGCCAGCAGTTACTCGAGACAAAATGAGGCTTTCTTT.

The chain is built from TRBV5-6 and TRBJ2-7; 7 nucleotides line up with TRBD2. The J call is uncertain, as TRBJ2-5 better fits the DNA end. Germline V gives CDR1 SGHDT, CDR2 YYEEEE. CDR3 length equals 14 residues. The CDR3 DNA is TGTGCCAGCATCTACGGGGTAGCGGGCGAGACCCAGTACTTC. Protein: CASIYGVAGETQYF.

The CDR3 DNA reads TGTGCCAGCAGCTTGGTAGTCGCAAGGGACTATGGCTACACCTTC. This translates into CASSLVVARDYGYTF. The chain is built from TRBV5-6 and TRBJ1-2; unclear D gene. Germline loops: CDR1 SGHDT, CDR2 YYEEEE. V was pared by 0 bases and J by 3 bases, with 12 bases between. CDR3 size: 15 residues.